Shown below are 30 T cell receptor beta chains from a single sample sequenced in a study of beta chain features in type 1 diabetes. TCRB transcripts that were expressed got sequenced, as all of the isolated RNA had been reverse transcribed. Sequencing was performed with immunoSEQ multiplex PCR; in TCRdb, only in-frame clones are kept and a portion is missing. The data contain around 250,000 clones, approximately 15% of them singletons. Study results and caveats: Among patients with Type 1 diabetes, TCRB CDR3s were moderately but significantly shorter in every one of the four CD4+ subsets.

For these TCRs, the target antigens are not known. The sequencing sample was made of naive CD4+ T cells from blood. All receptors derive from a man aged 25-45 years with type 1 diabetes.

The chain joins TRBV2 to TRBJ2-7, with 8 bases fitting TRBD1. CDR1 and CDR2 (germline): SNHLY, FYNNEI. Losses at the gene ends were 7 bases for V and 1 base for J; bases not matched to a gene: 3. The CDR3 is 13 residues long. The CDR3 sequence: CASMRTGSYEQYF. CDR3 in DNA: TGTGCCAGCATGCGGACAGGGTCCTACGAGCAGTACTTC.

The table lists this clone with a few counts. J is TRBJ2-7 and V is TRBV2, with 11 bases matching TRBD1. This CDR3 region has 13 residues. The ends lost 9 bases at V and 5 bases at J; junction bases unmatched: 6. Germline CDR1 and CDR2: SNHLY and FYNNEI. CDR3 nucleotide sequence: TGTGCCAGTGAGGACAGGGGGCTTAACGAGCAGTACTTC. Protein: CASEDRGLNEQYF. Combining the CDR3 with reference TRBV2 and TRBJ2-7 gives the whole variable domain EPEVTQTPSHQVTQMGQEVILRCVPISNHLYFYWYRQILGQKVEFLVSFYNNEISEKSEIFDDQFSVERPDGSNFTLKIRSTKLEDSAMYFCASEDRGLNEQYFGPGTRLTVT.

This clone was observed a handful of times. This sequence joins TRBV2 and TRBJ2-5; D is possibly TRBD2 (6 bases). Germline CDR1 reads SNHLY; CDR2 reads FYNNEI. The CDR3 runs to 13 residues. V was shortened by 6 bases and J by 3 bases, with 11 bases between the two germline ends. In nucleotides, the CDR3 is TGTGCCAGCAGCCGGGAGTTCGAAGAGACCCAGTACTTC. It encodes CASSREFEETQYF. Looking up the rest from reference TRBV2 and TRBJ2-5 gives the full variable domain: EPEVTQTPSHQVTQMGQEVILRCVPISNHLYFYWYRQILGQKVEFLVSFYNNEISEKSEIFDDQFSVERPDGSNFTLKIRSTKLEDSAMYFCASSREFEETQYFGPGTRLLVL.

The gene calls are TRBV7-9 and TRBJ2-7, with D perhaps TRBD2 (6 bases). In germline, CDR1 is SEHNR, CDR2 FQNEAQ (reference sequence). The CDR3 has 16 residues. V lost 1 base, J lost 5 bases, and 18 bases lay in between. The DNA of the CDR3 is TGTGCCAGCAGCTTAGAAGCTAGGGCTCCGGGGGACGAGCAGTACTTC. Translation gives CASSLEARAPGDEQYF.

This clone was seen only a few times. The chain has TRBV4-2 and TRBJ2-7, with TRBD2 matching 10 bases. The V segment lost 3 bases and the J segment 2 bases; nucleotides outside the gene matches: 7. This CDR3 region has 16 residues. Looked up from germline, CDR1 is LGHNA and CDR2 is YNFKEQ. CDR3 in amino acids: CASSQKPLAGPYEQYF. The CDR3 DNA is TGTGCCAGCAGCCAGAAACCACTAGCGGGGCCCTACGAGCAGTACTTC.

A few counts support this clone. This sequence joins TRBV7-8 and TRBJ2-5; 9 bases map to TRBD1. The germline V gene has CDR1 SGHVS and CDR2 FQNEAQ. The CDR3 spans 15 residues. V lost 2 bases, J lost 5 bases, and 6 bases stayed unmatched. CDR3 region: CASSLRDRVGETQYF. In DNA form, the CDR3 reads TGTGCCAGCAGCTTACGGGACAGGGTTGGGGAGACCCAGTACTTC. Looking up the rest from reference TRBV7-8 and TRBJ2-5 gives the full variable domain: GAGVSQSPRYKVAKRGQDVALRCDPISGHVSLFWYQQALGQGPEFLTYFQNEAQLDKSGLPSDRFFAERPEGSVSTLKIQRTQQEDSAVYLCASSLRDRVGETQYFGPGTRLLVL.

As regards this clone: Other nucleotide sequences from this sample produce the same CDR3. The V gene is TRBV7-9, the J gene TRBJ2-3; 13 nucleotides agree with TRBD2. The V gene end was trimmed by 5 bases and the J gene end by 4 bases; junction bases not matched to a gene: 3. CDR1 is SEHNR, CDR2 FQNEAQ, per germline (reference sequence). This CDR3 comprises 15 residues. In DNA form, the CDR3 reads TGTGCCAGCAGCCGACTAGCGGGAGGATCAGATACGCAGTATTTT. This encodes CASSRLAGGSDTQYF.

This clone turned up a few times. This chain links TRBV29-1 with TRBJ2-3; 9 positions agree with TRBD2. The CDR3 loop spans 15 amino acids. Germline CDR1 and CDR2: SQVTM and ANQGSEA. V gave up 6 bases and J gave up 0 bases; unmatched junction bases: 7. This CDR3 reads CSVSRLAESTDTQYF. The CDR3 coding sequence is TGCAGCGTATCCAGACTAGCGGAGAGCACAGATACGCAGTATTTT.

This chain uses TRBV7-2 with TRBJ2-2; 10 nucleotides align to TRBD2. Germline CDR1 SGHTA, CDR2 FQGNSA. The length of the CDR3 is 16 residues. V lost 4 bases, J lost 6 bases, and 8 bases stayed unmatched. The CDR3 DNA is TGTGCCAGCAGCTCTACTAGCGGGAAGGGGGCCGGGGAGCTGTTTTTT. It is translated as CASSSTSGKGAGELFF.

This clone occurred a few times. This sequence joins TRBV11-3 and TRBJ2-2, with 8 bases lining up with TRBD2. Trimming took 5 bases from V and 4 from J; bases not matched to a gene: 6. The CDR3 totals 15 residues. Germline CDR1 and CDR2: SGHNT and YENEEA. CDR3 residues: CASSPGLAGTGELFF. CDR3 sequence (DNA): TGTGCCAGCAGCCCAGGACTAGCAGGCACCGGGGAGCTGTTTTTT.

This chain uses TRBV4-1 with TRBJ1-3, with D hard to call. The germline V gene encodes CDR1 MGHRA and CDR2 YSYEKL. V was cut by 3 bases and J by 3 bases, with 6 bases left in between. This CDR3 has 13 residues. In nucleotides, the CDR3 is TGCGCCAGCAGCCATAGTAGTGGAAACACCATATATTTT. Residues: CASSHSSGNTIYF.

The CDR3 spells CALTSGAPETQYF. The CDR3 region has the DNA TGTGCCTTGACTAGCGGGGCCCCAGAGACCCAGTACTTC. The chain has TRBV30 and TRBJ2-5; 11 bases are a match to TRBD2. CDR1 is GTSNPN and CDR2 is SVGIG in the germline V gene (reference sequence). The CDR3 runs 13 residues. The junction had 5 bases not matched to a gene; V was cut back by 7 bases and J by 4 bases.

This chain links TRBV6-1 with TRBJ2-7; 9 bases line up with TRBD1. The CDR3 totals 13 residues. CDR1 is MNHNS, CDR2 SASEGT, per germline. Unmatched junction bases numbered 3, after V lost 3 bases and J lost 6 bases. The CDR3 sequence: CASSEGQGSEQYF. CDR3 in DNA: TGTGCCAGCAGTGAGGGACAGGGTAGCGAGCAGTACTTC.

In its sample, this clone was seen a few times. V usage is TRBV29-1 and J usage is TRBJ2-7, with 7 bases that match TRBD2. This CDR3 has 16 amino acids. Unmatched junction bases numbered 17, after V lost 6 bases and J lost 3 bases. The V gene's germline CDR1 is SQVTM and CDR2 ANQGSEA. CDR3 DNA sequence: TGCAGCGTAGCGGGACTATTCGATGTGAAGCACTACGAGCAGTACTTC. This translates into CSVAGLFDVKHYEQYF.

This clone was seen more than once but under ten times. The rearrangement uses TRBV9 and TRBJ2-7, with D possibly being TRBD2 (5 bases). Trimming stripped 4 bases from V and 1 base from J, with 12 bases between. Germline-derived CDR1 and CDR2 are SGDLS and YYNGEE. This CDR3 region has 14 residues. CDR3: CASSPSPDSYEQYF. CDR3 bases: TGTGCCAGCAGCCCTAGCCCGGATTCCTACGAGCAGTACTTC. Combining the CDR3 with reference TRBV9 and TRBJ2-7 gives the whole variable domain DSGVTQTPKHLITATGQRVTLRCSPRSGDLSVYWYQQSLDQGLQFLIQYYNGEERAKGNILERFSAQQFPDLHSELNLSSLELGDSALYFCASSPSPDSYEQYFGPGTRLTVT.

This clone was detected a few times. The chain links TRBV14 to TRBJ2-5, with D perhaps matching TRBD2 (6 bases). Trimming took 6 bases from V and 2 from J, leaving 13 bases between them. The CDR3 sequence is 14 residues long. Germline CDR1 and CDR2: SGHDN and FVKESK. DNA for the CDR3: TGTGCCAGCAGTCCGGGAGTTAGACAAGAGACCCAGTACTTC. Amino acids: CASSPGVRQETQYF.

With regard to this clone: Other DNA sequences in this sample translate to the same CDR3. The V gene is TRBV5-1, the J gene TRBJ2-5; D possibly corresponds to TRBD1 (5 bases). CDR1 SGHRS and CDR2 YFSETQ come from the germline V gene. This CDR3 comprises 13 residues. Trimming cost V 0 bases and J 5 bases, with 8 bases left between them. The CDR3 here is CASSLEGVETQYF. The CDR3 nucleotides are TGCGCCAGCAGCTTGGAAGGGGTTGAGACCCAGTACTTC.

V and J are TRBV2 and TRBJ2-5; the match to TRBD2 covers 9 bases. V lost 3 bases and J lost 5; bases outside the gene matches: 7. CDR3 size: 15 residues. CDR1 is SNHLY and CDR2 is FYNNEI in the germline V gene. CDR3 bases: TGTGCCAGCAGTGATAGCGGGAGATACCCGGAGACCCAGTACTTC. It is translated as CASSDSGRYPETQYF.

The rearrangement uses TRBV5-1 and TRBJ2-7, with 9 bases fitting TRBD1. V was clipped by 0 bases and J by 5 bases; unmatched bases: 6. Germline CDR1 SGHRS, CDR2 YFSETQ. This CDR3 has 15 amino acids. CDR3 loop: CASSLGDRAAHEQYF. DNA for the CDR3: TGCGCCAGCAGCTTGGGGGACAGGGCAGCGCACGAGCAGTACTTC.

This clone has only a few counts. The J gene is TRBJ2-6, the V gene TRBV6-1, with a tentative D call TRBD2 (6 bases). Trimming stripped 6 bases from V and 4 bases from J, with 7 bases between. Looked up from germline, CDR1 is MNHNS and CDR2 is SASEGT. CDR3 length equals 13 residues. This CDR3 reads CASRRGGANVLTF. CDR3 in DNA: TGTGCCAGCAGGCGGGGAGGGGCCAACGTCCTGACTTTC.

Of note for this clone: Distinct nucleotide sequences in the sample also encode this CDR3. This sequence joins TRBV9 and TRBJ1-5; 10 positions agree with TRBD1. Germline V gene lookup returns CDR1 SGDLS and CDR2 YYNGEE. V dropped 3 bases and J dropped 4; count of bases not matched to a gene: 1. This CDR3 has 14 amino acids. CDR3 sequence reads: CASSGGQGNQPQHF. As DNA, the CDR3 is TGTGCCAGCAGCGGGGGACAGGGGAATCAGCCCCAGCATTTT.

This clone was found a few times. The V call is TRBV19, the J call TRBJ2-1, with 7 bases identical to TRBD1. This CDR3 is 14 amino acids long. Germline values: CDR1 LNHDA, CDR2 SQIVND (reference sequence). V trimming: 5 bases; J trimming: 3 bases; junction bases outside the gene matches: 4. DNA for the CDR3: TGTGCCAGTAGTTCCCGACAGGGCTACAATGAGCAGTTCTTC. Translated, it gives CASSSRQGYNEQFF.

This clone was seen a single time. J is TRBJ1-4 and V is TRBV2; tentative D call: TRBD1 (5 bases). Germline V gene data show CDR1 as SNHLY and CDR2 as FYNNEI. This CDR3 spans 14 amino acids. Trimming removed 7 bases at V and 7 bases at J, with 16 bases between. The CDR3 region has the DNA TGTGCCAGCACTGGGGGACTGGGAGGTGAAAAACTGTTTTTT. Protein sequence: CASTGGLGGEKLFF.

In its sample, this clone was seen a few times. Other nucleotide sequences from this sample produce the same CDR3. The chain is built from TRBV5-1 and TRBJ1-1; D is undetermined. Germline CDR1 SGHRS, CDR2 YFSETQ. Deletions cut 5 bases from V and 1 base from J, with 3 bases between. The CDR3 has 11 residues. The CDR3 DNA reads TGCGCCAGCAGAGCGAACACTGAAGCTTTCTTT. Its translation: CASRANTEAFF.

The table lists this clone with a few counts. The chain combines TRBV9 with TRBJ2-7; 12 positions match TRBD1. Looked up from germline, CDR1 is SGDLS and CDR2 is YYNGEE. The CDR3 runs 16 residues. The V and J ends lost 4 bases and 1 base, in that order; junction bases with no gene match: 6. The CDR3 DNA reads as TGTGCCAGCAGCCCCCGGGGACAGGGGGCGTCCTACGAGCAGTACTTC. Translated: CASSPRGQGASYEQYF. Looking up the rest from reference TRBV9 and TRBJ2-7 gives the full variable domain: DSGVTQTPKHLITATGQRVTLRCSPRSGDLSVYWYQQSLDQGLQFLIQYYNGEERAKGNILERFSAQQFPDLHSELNLSSLELGDSALYFCASSPRGQGASYEQYFGPGTRLTVT.

This rearrangement joins TRBV29-1 to TRBJ2-7; 8 nucleotides align to TRBD2. V was pared by 7 bases and J by 5 bases, with 4 bases of the junction left unmatched. This CDR3 comprises 11 residues. Germline CDR1 is SQVTM and CDR2 is ANQGSEA. CDR3 amino acids: CSARGENEQYF. CDR3 nucleotide sequence: TGCAGCGCGCGGGGGGAAAACGAGCAGTACTTC.

This clone was counted only a few times. The V call is TRBV9, the J call TRBJ1-5; weak D call: TRBD1 (6 bases). Trimming shortened V by 3 bases and J by 2 bases, and 18 bases separated the two germline ends. Per the germline V gene, CDR1 is SGDLS and CDR2 is YYNGEE. CDR3 length equals 17 residues. The CDR3 spells CASSEGVGSSGNQPQHF. The CDR3 nucleotides read TGTGCCAGCAGCGAGGGGGTTGGGAGTAGCGGCAATCAGCCCCAGCATTTT.

This clone was picked up a small number of times. The V gene is TRBV4-2, the J gene TRBJ2-5, with a weak D call TRBD1 (6 bases). Trimming took 1 base from V and 5 from J, leaving 17 bases between them. This CDR3 contains 16 residues. Germline CDR1 LGHNA, CDR2 YNFKEQ. As DNA, the CDR3 is TGTGCCAGCAGCCAAGGGACCTCTGGGGGCGAGGAGACCCAGTACTTC. This gives the protein CASSQGTSGGEETQYF.

This clone has a handful of counts. The V and J genes are TRBV30 and TRBJ1-1; no definite D call. V was trimmed by 1 base and J by 2 bases, leaving 11 bases between them. The germline gives CDR1 GTSNPN, CDR2 SVGIG (reference sequence). The CDR3 has 14 residues. The CDR3 loop is CAWSGADLNTEAFF. The CDR3 DNA reads as TGTGCCTGGAGTGGGGCTGATTTAAACACTGAAGCTTTCTTT.

This chain joins TRBV25-1 and TRBJ2-5; D is possibly TRBD1 (6 bases). The CDR3 is 17 residues long. The germline V gene has CDR1 MGHDK and CDR2 SYGVNS. V was clipped by 3 bases and J by 3 bases, with 20 bases between them. As DNA, the CDR3 is TGTGCCAGCAGTGACCCCCCCCGGACATCAGGGGAAGAGACCCAGTACTTC. Protein sequence: CASSDPPRTSGEETQYF.